This TCR beta chain derives from a study of blood T cell repertoires in COVID-19. Some clones are missing from TCRdb's copy, which holds only in-frame ones; the method was immunoSEQ multiplex PCR. This repertoire shows roughly 250,000 clones, roughly 86% found once; its top ten account for 2.5% to 3%. This CDR3 has 14 amino acids. In germline, CDR1 is SGHVS, CDR2 FNYEAQ. V lost 5 bases to trimming and J lost 6 bases, with 14 bases between them. Study members were between roughly 18 and 90 years old and lived in 25 or so US regions. Clinical history as reported by participants underpinned cohort assignment.

The sequence was collected from a woman aged 25 to 45 with acute COVID-19. V usage is TRBV7-6 and J usage is TRBJ2-1, with D unresolved. The specimen sequenced was PBMCs or T cells enriched from blood (not recorded which). CDR3: CASSVTDPANEQFF. The DNA for the CDR3 is TGTGCCAGCAGCGTAACAGATCCGGCCAATGAGCAGTTCTTC.